This T cell receptor beta chain was documented in a study of blood T cell repertoires in COVID-19. At the level of the study: Samples representing acute and convalescent COVID-19 were sourced from the United States, Italy and Spain.

This table comes from immunoSEQ multiplex PCR, and its TCRdb copy is limited to in-frame clones, with some not included. The sample lists around 230,000 clones; roughly 89% were seen once. Trimming took 6 bases from V and 3 from J; bases not matched to a gene: 4. This CDR3 spans 13 amino acids. In germline, CDR1 is GTSNPN, CDR2 SVGIG (reference sequence). The source material was PBMCs or T cells enriched from blood (not recorded which). This sequence originates from a man between 18 and 35 years old with acute COVID-19. The V and J genes are TRBV30 and TRBJ2-7; 11 nucleotides line up with TRBD1. CDR3 sequence (DNA): TGTGCCTGCTCAGGGACAGGGGGCTACGAGCAGTACTTC. It codes for CACSGTGGYEQYF.